The text below deals with one TCR beta chain. This receptor's antigen is unknown. No clone much larger than this one lies a single base away; base qualities are absent. This sample stems from a study of T cell repertoires in cytomegalovirus infection (dated by TCRdb to between 2018 and 2021). For the wider study: Alongside well-studied HLA-B-restricted epitopes, the peptide stimulations were aimed at recently identified HLA-C-restricted CMV epitopes, whose presentation resists viral immunomodulation. Because public TCR beta signatures pointed to carriage of CMV infection together with the matching HLA type, the HLA type of each donor mattered for the analysis.

Reading the label with the study, this specimen's treatment or condition is: in vitro stimulation with specific CMV peptide epitopes to enrich CMV-specific T cells. Points the paper makes about the study in general: In the ex vivo response, HLA-C-restricted CMV-specific TCR beta clonotypes were dominant, and in two of eight donors the single most frequent clonotype came from this HLA-C-restricted group. Cumulative frequency of public TCR beta family members discriminated carriers of CMV infection plus the relevant HLA type in this cohort and an independent roughly 350-donor cohort.

CDR1 and CDR2 were assigned from the germline V gene as SQVTM and ANQGSEA. V ends up 1 base short and J 4 bases short, with an unmatched junction base count of 5. Taken from cysteine to phenylalanine, the CDR3 has 15 residues. The kept DNA is CDR3 alone, 45 bases in frame from the first base. TCRdb names Illumina HiSeq 1500 as the instrument used. TCRdb reworked the public reads: Q25 trimming with fastp, MiXCR clone assembly, productive beta chains retained. Rows with one shared CDR3 protein collapse into an entry with the most common genes and DNA. Within this sample are about 51,000 distinct CDR3 sequences, with more than 15% of them counted one time only. In total, the top ten clones hold more than 25% of the sample.

The sequence was obtained from a human donor in good health (CMV status not recorded). Some clones in this sample may be carry-over from other donors' samples. The source was CD8+ T cells from cultured PBMCs, collected from culture after CMV antigen stimulation. Recombination linked TRBV29-1 to TRBJ2-1, and 9 junctional nucleotides match TRBD1. The DNA sequence is given as TGCAGCGTTGAAGGGGGGGACAGGGCGTACAATGAGCAGTTCTTC. The encoded protein is CSVEGGDRAYNEQFF.